Given below is one T cell receptor beta chain in context. The protocol was immunoSEQ multiplex PCR, while the TCRdb copy is restricted to in-frame clones and leaves out a portion. The sample includes roughly 2 million clones, 95% seen only once; the top ten take about 0.13%. The data were obtained in a study of shared clonotypes between healthy human individuals. The length of the CDR3 is 17 residues. Germline assignment: CDR1 SGHRS and CDR2 YFSETQ. The J segment lost 2 bases and the V segment lost 5 bases, leaving 12 bases of the junction unmatched. This TCR came from a man aged 18 to 30 in good health. Material: naive CD4+ T cells sorted from blood. Subset meaning: CD45RA+ positively selected. The rearrangement links TRBV5-1 to TRBJ1-3; 8 nucleotides match TRBD1. The CDR3 protein is CASSRDRQGLTGNTIYF. The CDR3 coding sequence is TGCGCCAGCAGTCGGGACAGGCAGGGACTAACTGGAAACACCATATATTTT.